These 26 T cell receptor beta chains share one sample of origin, sequenced in a study of blood T cell repertoires in COVID-19. The protocol was immunoSEQ multiplex PCR, while the TCRdb copy is restricted to in-frame clones and leaves out a portion. Found here are 150,000 or so clones, about 86% of them singletons; the top ten hold about 29%. Sequencing was carried out using peripheral blood. These receptors originate from a woman aged 55-70 years with acute or convalescent COVID-19.

The J gene is TRBJ1-5, the V gene TRBV15; D call uncertain. CDR1 LNHNV and CDR2 YYDKDF come from the germline V gene (reference sequence). The V gene lost 0 bases and the J gene lost 0 bases, with 9 bases spanning the gap. The CDR3 has 16 residues. The CDR3 nucleotides read TGTGCCACCAGCAGAGATCCCCAACATAGCAATCAGCCCCAGCATTTT. It yields the protein CATSRDPQHSNQPQHF. Together with reference TRBV15 and TRBJ1-5, the CDR3 gives the full variable domain: DAMVIQNPRYQVTQFGKPVTLSCSQTLNHNVMYWYQQKSSQAPKLLFHYYDKDFNNEADTPDNFQSRRPNTSFCFLDIRSPGLGDTAMYLCATSRDPQHSNQPQHFGDGTRLSIL.

This chain uses TRBV6-5 with TRBJ1-5, with D unclear. In germline, CDR1 is MNHEY, CDR2 SVGAGI. V was cut by 2 bases and J by 9 bases, with 14 bases left in between. CDR3 length: 14 amino acids. The DNA for the CDR3 is TGTGCCAGCAGTTACGCCGGGAGTGGCTGGCCCCAGCATTTT. Translating it yields CASSYAGSGWPQHF.

About this clone itself: Other nucleotide sequences from this sample produce the same CDR3. The chain uses TRBV19 and TRBJ1-1; 8 bases agree with TRBD1. This CDR3 comprises 14 residues. Germline trimming cut 3 bases from V and 5 bases from J; bases unmatched to any gene: 5. Germline-derived CDR1 and CDR2 are LNHDA and SQIVND (reference sequence). The CDR3 loop reads CASSIDRGGTEAFF. The CDR3, as DNA: TGTGCCAGTAGTATTGACAGGGGCGGAACTGAAGCTTTCTTT.

DNA of the CDR3: TGTGCCAGTACCCACGCCGGGACAGGGGGCATCCAGCCCCAGCATTTT. This translates into CASTHAGTGGIQPQHF. The chain carries TRBV19 and TRBJ1-5, with 12 bases lining up with TRBD1. The CDR3 length is 16 residues. The V segment lost 7 bases and the J segment 7 bases; nucleotides outside the gene matches: 11. CDR1 is LNHDA and CDR2 is SQIVND in the germline V gene (reference sequence).

The DNA for the CDR3 is TGTGCCAGCAGCTTAATGCGGGGGGGCGACACCGGGGAGCTGTTTTTT. Its protein product is CASSLMRGGDTGELFF. The V gene is TRBV7-3, the J gene TRBJ2-2, with 9 bases that match TRBD2. The junction had 3 bases not matched to a gene; V was cut back by 1 base and J by 3 bases. CDR1 is SGHTA, CDR2 FQGTGA, per germline. The CDR3 totals 16 residues. Full variable domain (rest looked up from reference TRBV7-3 and TRBJ2-2): GAGVSQTPSNKVTEKGKYVELRCDPISGHTALYWYRQSLGQGPEFLIYFQGTGAADDSGLPNDRFFAVRPEGSVSTLKIQRTERGDSAVYLCASSLMRGGDTGELFFGEGSRLTVL.

The chain recombines TRBV4-1 with TRBJ1-3; the D is unclear. CDR3 length equals 15 residues. The germline V and J ends were trimmed by 8 bases and 0 bases, with 14 bases remaining between them. CDR1 and CDR2 (germline): MGHRA, YSYEKL. The DNA of the CDR3 is TGCGCCAGCGCCCGGCAGTGGAGCTCTGGAAACACCATATATTTT. Its translation: CASARQWSSGNTIYF.

The chain recombines TRBV28 with TRBJ1-5; D may be TRBD1 (6 bases). Germline V gives CDR1 MDHEN, CDR2 SYDVKM. The CDR3 loop spans 12 amino acids. V was trimmed by 6 bases and J by 5 bases, leaving 8 bases between them. The CDR3 DNA reads TGTGCCAGCAGACAGGGTTATCAGCCCCAGCATTTT. Translated: CASRQGYQPQHF.

V gene TRBV6-6 combines with J gene TRBJ2-5, with TRBD2 identical over 8 bases. The CDR3 loop spans 14 amino acids. CDR1 is MNHNY, CDR2 SVGAGI, per germline (reference sequence). Germline trimming cut 6 bases from V and 1 base from J; bases unmatched to any gene: 4. CDR3 in amino acids: CASRISGSQETQYF. The CDR3 coding sequence is TGTGCCAGCAGGATCAGCGGGAGCCAAGAGACCCAGTACTTC.

The V gene is TRBV19, the J gene TRBJ1-3, with D unclear. The V end was cut by 2 bases, the J end by 1 base, with 6 bases between. The CDR3 is made up of 14 amino acids. From germline, CDR1 is LNHDA and CDR2 SQIVND (reference sequence). The CDR3 loop reads CASSIRDSGNTIYF. DNA of the CDR3: TGTGCCAGTAGTATACGGGATTCTGGAAACACCATATATTTT.

The V gene is TRBV7-9, the J gene TRBJ2-2, with a tentative D call TRBD2 (6 bases). The V and J ends lost 3 bases and 1 base respectively, with 9 bases between them. The length of the CDR3 is 15 residues. The germline V gene encodes CDR1 SEHNR and CDR2 FQNEAQ (reference sequence). CDR3 protein: CASSLAGKNTGELFF. The CDR3 coding sequence is TGTGCCAGCAGCTTGGCGGGGAAGAACACCGGGGAGCTGTTTTTT.

In DNA form, the CDR3 reads TGTGCCAGCAGCCAAGCTCGGCGGATCTCGGCGCAGTATTTT. Protein: CASSQARRISAQYF. The V and J genes are TRBV3-1 (or the pseudogene TRBV3-2) and TRBJ2-3; D gene unclear. CDR3 size: 14 residues. Trimming pared 1 base from V and 10 bases from J, leaving 15 bases between. CDR1 is LGHDT and CDR2 is YNNKEL in the germline V gene (reference sequence).

The rearrangement uses TRBV18 and TRBJ2-7; D may be TRBD1 (6 bases). Trimming pared 3 bases from V and 2 bases from J, leaving 11 bases between. Germline CDR1 and CDR2: KGHSH and LQKENI. The CDR3 is 14 amino acids. For the CDR3, the DNA is TGTGCCAGCTCACCTAACAGGGATACCTACGAGCAGTACTTC. This translates into CASSPNRDTYEQYF.

The chain employs TRBV19 and TRBJ1-5, with 7 positions matching TRBD1. Trimming cost V 4 bases and J 6 bases; bases outside gene matches: 6. This CDR3 has 14 residues. The V gene's germline CDR1 is LNHDA and CDR2 SQIVND (reference sequence). The CDR3 loop is CASSTRQGGQPQHF. The DNA of the CDR3 is TGTGCCAGTAGTACCCGACAGGGTGGTCAGCCCCAGCATTTT.

This clone was seen a handful of times. The rearrangement links TRBV7-2 to TRBJ2-7; TRBD1 agrees at 10 bases. Trimming cost V 7 bases and J 1 base; bases outside gene matches: 4. Germline loops: CDR1 SGHTA, CDR2 FQGNSA. There are 14 residues in the CDR3. CDR3 sequence (DNA): TGTGCCAGCACCCGGGACAGGGGATCCTACGAGCAGTACTTC. Translation gives CASTRDRGSYEQYF.

The chain joins TRBV7-9 to TRBJ2-3, with 7 nucleotides matching TRBD1. Germline trimming cut 10 bases from V and 0 bases from J; bases unmatched to any gene: 13. CDR1 and CDR2 from the germline V gene are SEHNR and FQNEAQ (reference sequence). This CDR3 contains 16 residues. CDR3 sequence reads: CATPLPEGASTDTQYF. CDR3 nucleotide sequence: TGTGCCACCCCCCTCCCCGAGGGGGCGAGCACAGATACGCAGTATTTT.

This CDR3 reads CATSRDYGGSSYNSPLHF. For the CDR3, the DNA is TGTGCCACCAGCAGAGATTATGGGGGCAGCTCCTATAATTCACCCCTCCACTTT. The chain links TRBV15 to TRBJ1-6; D possibly corresponds to TRBD1 (6 bases). Germline V gene sequence: CDR1 LNHNV, CDR2 YYDKDF (reference sequence). V was cut by 0 bases and J by 0 bases, with 12 bases left in between. This CDR3 spans 18 amino acids.

V gene TRBV5-1 combines with J gene TRBJ1-4, with 8 bases that match TRBD1. Germline-derived CDR1 and CDR2 are SGHRS and YFSETQ. With V trimmed by 3 bases and J by 5 bases, 3 bases remained unmatched. This CDR3 contains 14 residues. CDR3 loop: CASSSGTGNEKLFF. In nucleotides, the CDR3 is TGCGCCAGCAGCTCCGGGACAGGCAATGAAAAACTGTTTTTT.

This clone was seen a single time. V usage is TRBV30 and J usage is TRBJ1-1, with 9 bases matching TRBD1. V lost 5 bases to trimming and J lost 5 bases; unmatched junction nucleotides: 12. CDR1 GTSNPN and CDR2 SVGIG come from the germline V gene (reference sequence). CDR3 length equals 15 residues. CDR3 region: CAWALMGQGRTEAFF. In DNA form, the CDR3 reads TGTGCCTGGGCCCTGATGGGACAGGGTAGAACTGAAGCTTTCTTT.

The CDR3 DNA reads as TGTGCCAGCAGCTTAGCGCGTGGGACAGGGGGCGGGGGGGAAAAACTGTTTTTT. It translates to CASSLARGTGGGGEKLFF. The chain has TRBV7-8 and TRBJ1-4; 12 bases agree with TRBD1. V was pared by 0 bases and J by 8 bases, with 10 bases of the junction left unmatched. Germline values: CDR1 SGHVS, CDR2 FQNEAQ. CDR3 length equals 18 residues.

The chain links TRBV10-1 to TRBJ2-2, with 9 bases that match TRBD2. V lost 6 bases, J lost 3 bases, and 2 bases stayed unmatched. The CDR3 covers 14 residues. Germline assignment: CDR1 WNHNN and CDR2 SYGVQD (reference sequence). The chain's CDR3 is CASSLAGYTGELFF. The CDR3 DNA follows: TGCGCCAGCAGCCTAGCGGGGTACACCGGGGAGCTGTTTTTT.

The genes are TRBV5-5 and TRBJ1-3; D not certain. The CDR3 is 14 amino acids. Trimming removed 5 bases at V and 0 bases at J, with 9 bases between. CDR1 is SGHKS and CDR2 is YYEKEE in the germline V gene (reference sequence). CDR3 in DNA: TGTGCCAGCAGTCCTCGGTACTCTGGAAACACCATATATTTT. Protein sequence: CASSPRYSGNTIYF.

The rearrangement uses TRBV28 and TRBJ1-2; 10 bases agree with TRBD1. The germline CDR1 and CDR2 sequences are MDHEN and SYDVKM. Germline trimming cut 6 bases from V and 2 bases from J; bases unmatched to any gene: 3. CDR3 size: 14 residues. CDR3 loop: CASSWTGGNYGYTF. In nucleotides, the CDR3 is TGTGCCAGCAGCTGGACAGGGGGGAACTATGGCTACACCTTC.

The rearrangement links TRBV4-1 to TRBJ1-4; maybe TRBD1 (6 bases). The germline V gene has CDR1 MGHRA and CDR2 YSYEKL. This CDR3 is built from 17 residues. Trimming left V 1 base short and J 8 bases short, with 20 bases between. The CDR3 DNA is TGCGCCAGCAGCCAAGCACGGCAACAGGGATTCTACGAAAAACTGTTTTTT. It specifies CASSQARQQGFYEKLFF.

This chain connects TRBV30 to TRBJ2-1; D might be TRBD2 (6 bases). The V end lost 0 bases, the J end lost 6 bases, and 15 bases lay between the germline ends. This CDR3 has 15 residues. Per the germline V gene, CDR1 is GTSNPN and CDR2 is SVGIG (reference sequence). The CDR3 sequence is CAWSVRVGGLNEQFF. DNA of the CDR3: TGTGCCTGGAGTGTACGGGTCGGGGGTCTCAATGAGCAGTTCTTC.

This clone turned up a few times. The gene calls are TRBV6-5 and TRBJ1-3; D is unclear. The CDR3 has 14 amino acids. The germline CDR1 and CDR2 sequences are MNHEY and SVGAGI. V was pared by 6 bases and J by 1 base, with 10 bases between. The CDR3 is CASRFRGSGNTIYF. CDR3 in DNA: TGTGCCAGCAGGTTTCGAGGGTCTGGAAACACCATATATTTT.

V and J are TRBV28 and TRBJ1-1; perhaps TRBD1 as D (5 bases). Germline V lookup: CDR1 MDHEN, CDR2 SYDVKM. This CDR3 has 14 residues. V was pared by 2 bases and J by 8 bases, with 15 bases between. The CDR3 nucleotides read TGTGCCAGCAGTTTAGTAGCAGGGAGGATGGAAGCTTTCTTT. Protein sequence: CASSLVAGRMEAFF.